This T cell receptor beta chain was captured by sequencing in a study of long-term antiretroviral therapy in people with HIV. Study-level findings and limits: The study collected no data on ART adherence, viral resistance or therapy changes. Pre-ART expanded clones dominated the repertoire at every time point.

For this clone: As yet, its antigen is unknown.

Trimming left V 3 bases short and J 2 bases short, with 10 bases between. This CDR3 region has 14 residues. Germline V gene sequence: CDR1 SGHTA, CDR2 FQGNSA. Survey-level resolution applied to immunoSEQ assay v3.0. Assay: immunoSEQ multiplex PCR; the TCRdb copy retains only in-frame clones and omits some. The sample has tens of thousands of clones, around 90% seen once. This TCR was recovered from a woman between 18 and 30 years old with HIV. V usage is TRBV7-2 and J usage is TRBJ2-5; D could derive from TRBD1 or TRBD2 (5 bases each). The sample in question was unsorted PBMCs, obtained 1.8 years after starting antiretroviral therapy. In DNA, the CDR3 is TGTGCCAGCAGCTTGGGGGTCGTACAAGAGACCCAGTACTTC. The encoded protein is CASSLGVVQETQYF.